This T cell receptor (beta chain) was captured in a study of cytomegalovirus exposure and HLA in healthy donors. Study as a whole: The same platform was used for the 130 or so validation repertoires as for the approximately 730 first-cohort repertoires, as reported in a later analysis. Study results and caveats: In vitro work confirmed that a few CMV-associated chains recognize CMV antigens. Listed as cytomegalovirus-associated were more than 150 TCR beta chains.

About this clone: The antigen remains unidentified.

In germline, CDR1 is MGHDK, CDR2 SYGVNS. V was pared by 9 bases and J by 2 bases, with 11 bases between. CDR3 size: 13 residues. Measured with immunoSEQ multiplex PCR; TCRdb has only the in-frame clones, and not every one. The sample has 130,000 to 150,000 clones; just over 85% are singletons. The sample taken for sequencing was PBMCs. This sequence was found in a woman between 18 and 30 years old in good health and CMV-seropositive. The rearrangement uses TRBV25-1 and TRBJ2-1; maybe TRBD1 (6 bases). The CDR3 is CASATGTYNEQFF. CDR3 bases: TGTGCCAGTGCGACAGGTACCTACAATGAGCAGTTCTTC.